These 17 T cell receptor beta chains originate from one sample sequenced in a study of naive and memory T cell subsets. Both TRBC1 and TRBC2 were covered by a beta constant-region primer of two equimolar oligonucleotides. TCRdb independently ran MiXCR on the UMI-ligation and nested PCR reads; one entry per CDR3 protein. The repertoire holds around 27,000 distinct CDR3 sequences, with over 8.5% as singletons. Sequenced material: effector memory CD4+ T cells from blood. Subset in this sample: effector memory, CD45RA- CD27-. The receptors were gathered from a human donor in good health.

The sample holds a few counts of this clonotype. The J gene is TRBJ2-1, the V gene TRBV7-3; TRBD2 matches 11 bases. The CDR3 spans 17 residues. Losses at the gene ends were 2 bases for V and 10 bases for J; bases not matched to a gene: 13. The germline V gene encodes CDR1 SGHTA and CDR2 FQGTGA. In DNA, the CDR3 is TGTGCCAGCAGCTTAGGTCCCGTAGCGGGAGGGGAGGGGGAGCAGTTCTTC. It encodes CASSLGPVAGGEGEQFF. The complete variable domain, with remaining parts taken from reference TRBV7-3 and TRBJ2-1, reads GAGVSQTPSNKVTEKGKYVELRCDPISGHTALYWYRQSLGQGPEFLIYFQGTGAADDSGLPNDRFFAVRPEGSVSTLKIQRTERGDSAVYLCASSLGPVAGGEGEQFFGPGTRLTVL.

The chain has TRBV24-1 and TRBJ2-2; TRBD2 agrees at 8 bases. Germline CDR1 and CDR2: KGHDR and SFDVKD. The CDR3 totals 16 residues. V lost 3 bases to trimming and J lost 5 bases; unmatched junction nucleotides: 7. CDR3 DNA sequence: TGTGCCACCAGTGATCCGGGACTAGGAGGGACCGGGGAGCTGTTTTTT. It translates to CATSDPGLGGTGELFF.

This sequence joins TRBV30 and TRBJ2-3; 9 bases fit TRBD1. Germline CDR1 GTSNPN, CDR2 SVGIG (reference sequence). V was pared by 5 bases and J by 0 bases, with 3 bases of the junction left unmatched. The CDR3 loop spans 14 amino acids. Here the CDR3 DNA reads TGTGCCTGGCGCGGGACAGGGAGCACAGATACGCAGTATTTT. This sequence encodes CAWRGTGSTDTQYF.

This clonotype was counted at least ten times. The chain employs TRBV7-3 and TRBJ1-2; 9 bases align to TRBD1. The CDR3 covers 16 residues. Losses at the gene ends were 1 base for V and 3 bases for J; bases not matched to a gene: 6. Germline V gene lookup returns CDR1 SGHTA and CDR2 FQGTGA. The CDR3 DNA follows: TGTGCCAGCAGCTTAAACCCCACAGGGGGCGACTATGGCTACACCTTC. Translated: CASSLNPTGGDYGYTF.

There are many counts of this clonotype. The rearrangement uses TRBV29-1 and TRBJ2-3; D call uncertain. This CDR3 has 15 amino acids. V gave up 1 base and J gave up 0 bases, with 11 bases separating them. Per the germline V gene, CDR1 is SQVTM and CDR2 is ANQGSEA. The chain's CDR3 is CSVEADGASTDTQYF. The CDR3 region has the DNA TGCAGCGTTGAAGCCGACGGTGCTAGCACAGATACGCAGTATTTT.

This chain links TRBV20-1 with TRBJ2-7; TRBD1 might be the D (8 bases). CDR1 is DFQATT and CDR2 is SNEGSKA in the germline V gene (reference sequence). V lost 3 bases and J lost 5, with 29 bases in between. The CDR3 extends over 18 amino acids. The CDR3 is CSARGGGFARTGRNEQYF. DNA for the CDR3: TGCAGTGCTAGGGGGGGGGGGTTTGCGAGGACAGGGAGGAACGAGCAGTACTTC.

The gene calls are TRBV4-3 and TRBJ2-6, with no clear D. This CDR3 has 16 amino acids. The germline V gene has CDR1 LGHNA and CDR2 YSLEER. V lost 4 bases, J lost 1 base, and 11 bases lay in between. The CDR3 loop reads CASSLSPGSGANVLTF. The CDR3 DNA reads TGCGCCAGCAGCCTATCACCAGGATCTGGGGCCAACGTCCTGACTTTC.

This clonotype showed up just a few times. V gene TRBV20-1 combines with J gene TRBJ2-3; D remains unclear. Deletions cut 6 bases from V and 1 base from J, with 14 bases between. The CDR3 extends over 14 amino acids. Looked up from germline, CDR1 is DFQATT and CDR2 is SNEGSKA (reference sequence). CDR3 coding DNA: TGCAGTGCCCCACCGTGGCCGGGCACAGATACGCAGTATTTT. The encoded protein is CSAPPWPGTDTQYF.

This clonotype was seen a few times. The chain uses TRBV28 and TRBJ2-2, with TRBD2 identical over 8 bases. The trim removed 3 bases at V and 1 base at J, leaving 7 bases unmatched. The CDR3 loop spans 17 amino acids. Germline-derived CDR1 and CDR2 are MDHEN and SYDVKM. CDR3 DNA sequence: TGTGCCAGCAGTTTGTCGGGGGGGGGACTGAACACCGGGGAGCTGTTTTTT. Its protein is CASSLSGGGLNTGELFF.

V is TRBV7-9 and J is TRBJ1-4; 8 positions agree with TRBD1. The germline gives CDR1 SEHNR, CDR2 FQNEAQ (reference sequence). V lost 5 bases and J lost 5; bases outside the gene matches: 10. This CDR3 has 16 amino acids. CDR3 DNA: TGTGCCAGCAGCAGCGGCCGTGGGACAGGCAATGAAAAACTGTTTTTT. As protein: CASSSGRGTGNEKLFF.

This clonotype was seen at least ten times. CDR3 residues: CASSPGLAGDTQYF. As DNA, the CDR3 is TGTGCCAGCAGCCCAGGACTAGCGGGAGATACGCAGTATTTT. V usage is TRBV7-3 and J usage is TRBJ2-3, with 11 nucleotides matching TRBD2. Germline trimming cut 5 bases from V and 5 bases from J; bases unmatched to any gene: 3. Germline CDR1 reads SGHTA; CDR2 reads FQGTGA. CDR3 length: 14 amino acids.

This clonotype was counted only a few times. J is TRBJ1-1 and V is TRBV10-3; D unresolved. The CDR3 is made up of 12 amino acids. Germline-derived CDR1 and CDR2 are ENHRY and SYGVKD. Trimming removed 1 base at V and 7 bases at J, with 7 bases between. In DNA, the CDR3 is TGTGCCATCAGTGAGTACGAAGTTGAAGCTTTCTTT. This translates into CAISEYEVEAFF.

This chain links TRBV20-1 with TRBJ1-1, with D unclear. Trimming cost V 2 bases and J 4 bases, with 14 bases left between them. The germline V gene has CDR1 DFQATT and CDR2 SNEGSKA (reference sequence). CDR3 size: 14 residues. The CDR3 DNA reads as TGCAGTGCTAGACGGCAGGAGTTGGGCACTGAAGCTTTCTTT. Protein: CSARRQELGTEAFF.

This clonotype occurred a few times. The CDR3 reads CASSRISGGAETQYF. In nucleotides, the CDR3 is TGCGCCAGCAGCCGAATTAGCGGGGGCGCGGAGACCCAGTACTTC. This chain joins TRBV5-1 and TRBJ2-5; 9 nucleotides match TRBD2. CDR3 size: 15 residues. V shed 4 bases and J 5 bases; nucleotides not matched to a gene: 9. CDR1 and CDR2 from the germline V gene are SGHRS and YFSETQ.

This clonotype was observed a few times. The rearrangement links TRBV20-1 to TRBJ2-2, with D possibly TRBD2 on 5 matching bases. Germline V gene sequence: CDR1 DFQATT, CDR2 SNEGSKA (reference sequence). The CDR3 runs to 15 residues. The V gene lost 1 base and the J gene lost 4 bases, with 13 bases spanning the gap. The CDR3 DNA is TGCAGTGCTAGAGCCGGGAACCAGGTCACCGGGGAGCTGTTTTTT. It codes for CSARAGNQVTGELFF.

In DNA, the CDR3 is TGTGCCAGCAGCTTAGAATTCTTCGCGCGGCTGCTCACAGATACGCAGTATTTT. Translating it yields CASSLEFFARLLTDTQYF. This chain uses TRBV11-3 with TRBJ2-3; no definite D call. This CDR3 has 18 amino acids. Germline V lookup: CDR1 SGHNT, CDR2 YENEEA. V was clipped by 0 bases and J by 2 bases, with 18 bases between them.

This clonotype was counted between two and nine times. J is TRBJ2-7 and V is TRBV20-1; the match to TRBD1 covers 8 bases. With 1 base clipped from V and 3 bases from J, the junction kept 5 bases outside the gene matches. CDR1 and CDR2 (germline): DFQATT, SNEGSKA (reference sequence). This CDR3 spans 14 amino acids. The CDR3 sequence is CSARGGTGLYEQYF. CDR3 nucleotides: TGCAGTGCTAGAGGAGGGACAGGCCTCTACGAGCAGTACTTC.